What follows describes a single T cell receptor (beta chain). Random hexamers served to reverse transcribe roughly 0.45 to 1 ug RNA. Amplification of TCR beta CDR3 across 54 Vbeta and 13 Jbeta was performed with immunoSEQ multiplex PCR. A single record per CDR3 protein comes from TCRdb applying MiXCR to the immunoSEQ multiplex PCR reads. The data contain approximately 200,000 distinct CDR3 sequences, more than 85% of them singletons. The V end lost 7 bases, the J end lost 3 bases, and 21 bases lay between the germline ends. Per the germline V gene, CDR1 is SNHLY and CDR2 is FYNNEI. This CDR3 contains 16 residues. These data originate in a study of CD8 T cells in Susac syndrome. The T cells that were sequenced for TCR beta were CD8+ and CD4+ cells from blood. The authors negatively isolated CD8+ and CD4+ T cells and FACS-enriched TEMRA cells.

The chain carries TRBV2 and TRBJ1-1; D remains unclear. Sequenced input: CD8+ T cells from PBMCs. The clonotype comes from a human donor with multiple sclerosis. DNA of the CDR3: TGTGCCAGCATTTACCCTCTACGGGTGACCGACACTGAAGCTTTCTTT. Amino acids: CASIYPLRVTDTEAFF. The whole variable domain, filled in from reference TRBV2 and TRBJ1-1, reads EPEVTQTPSHQVTQMGQEVILRCVPISNHLYFYWYRQILGQKVEFLVSFYNNEISEKSEIFDDQFSVERPDGSNFTLKIRSTKLEDSAMYFCASIYPLRVTDTEAFFGQGTRLTVV.